The clone carrying this T cell receptor beta chain was observed a single time. Its antigen is still unknown. The sample comes from a study of T cell responses to AZD1222 COVID-19 vaccine. Findings of the study overall: Across spike, vaccine-associated CD4 TCRs were found, dominant at 160-218 and 743-854.

Analyses pooled second doses at about 4 or about 12 weeks. Produced via immunoSEQ multiplex PCR; TCRdb's table is partial and in-frame only. The sample carries some 5,000 clones, about 88% recorded once. CDR1 and CDR2 (germline): KGHSH, LQKENI. The CDR3 extends over 11 amino acids. The ends were cut back, 3 bases at V and 1 base at J, with 0 bases in the middle. The chain links TRBV18 to TRBJ2-5; unclear D gene. Specimen: peripheral blood, collected 28 days after the second AZD1222 dose. This clonotype was sampled from an adult who received the AZD1222 COVID-19 vaccine. CDR3 loop: CASSPQETQYF. The CDR3, as DNA: TGTGCCAGCTCACCCCAAGAGACCCAGTACTTC.